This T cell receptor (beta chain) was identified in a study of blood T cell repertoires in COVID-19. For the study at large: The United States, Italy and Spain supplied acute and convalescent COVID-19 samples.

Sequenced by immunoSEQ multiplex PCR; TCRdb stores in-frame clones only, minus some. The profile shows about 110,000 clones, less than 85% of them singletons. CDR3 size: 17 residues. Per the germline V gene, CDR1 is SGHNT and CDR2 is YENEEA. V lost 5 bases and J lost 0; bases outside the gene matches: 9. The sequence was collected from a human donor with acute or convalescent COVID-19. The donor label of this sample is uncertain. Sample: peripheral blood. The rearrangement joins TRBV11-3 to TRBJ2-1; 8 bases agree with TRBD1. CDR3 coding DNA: TGTGCCAGCAGCCCGCGCCTGGGACAGGTCTCCTACAATGAGCAGTTCTTC. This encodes CASSPRLGQVSYNEQFF.